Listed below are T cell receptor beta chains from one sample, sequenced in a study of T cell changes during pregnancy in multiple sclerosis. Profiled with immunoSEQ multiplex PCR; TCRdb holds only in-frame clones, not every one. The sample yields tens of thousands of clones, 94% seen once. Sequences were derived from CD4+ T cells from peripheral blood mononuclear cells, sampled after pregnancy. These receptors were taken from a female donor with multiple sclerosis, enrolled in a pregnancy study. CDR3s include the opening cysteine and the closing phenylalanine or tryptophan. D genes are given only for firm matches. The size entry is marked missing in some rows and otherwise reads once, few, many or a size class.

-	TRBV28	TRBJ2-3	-	TGTGCCAGCAGTCTACACGCAGGGGCGAGAACAGATACGCAGTATTTT	CASSLHAGARTDTQYF
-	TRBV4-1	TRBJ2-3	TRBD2	TGCGCCAGCAGCCAAGATCGAGGACTAGCGGGAGCCACTAGCACAGATACGCAGTATTTT	CASSQDRGLAGATSTDTQYF
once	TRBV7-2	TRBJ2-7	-	TGTGCCAGCAGCTTAGAGGCGGGAAACTCCTACGAGCAGTACTTC	CASSLEAGNSYEQYF
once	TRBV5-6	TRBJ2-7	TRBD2	TGTGCCAGCAGCTTGTGGGGACCGGGGGGAGCCTACGAGCAGTACTTC	CASSLWGPGGAYEQYF
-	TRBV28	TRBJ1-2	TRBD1	TGTGCCAGCAGTTTAGGGACAGCGTATGGCTACACCTTC	CASSLGTAYGYTF
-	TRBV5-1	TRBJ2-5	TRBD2	TGCGCCAGCAGATCGACTAGCGGGAGTGAGACCCAGTACTTC	CASRSTSGSETQYF
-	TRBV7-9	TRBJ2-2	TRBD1	TGTGCCAGCAGCAGGACAGGGGGCCGGACCGGGGAGCTGTTTTTT	CASSRTGGRTGELFF
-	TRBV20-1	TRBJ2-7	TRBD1	TGCAGTGCGGGACAGCCCTACGAGCAGTACTTC	CSAGQPYEQYF
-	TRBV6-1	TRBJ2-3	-	TGTGCCAGCGACGGGCAGGGCGGTACAGATACGCAGTATTTT	CASDGQGGTDTQYF
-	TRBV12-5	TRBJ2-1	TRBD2	TGTGCTAGTGGTTCCGGACTAGTCTCCTACAATGAGCAGTTCTTC	CASGSGLVSYNEQFF
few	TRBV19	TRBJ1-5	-	TGTGCCAGTAGTCCCTACTCAGGGATTCAGCCCCAGCATTTT	CASSPYSGIQPQHF
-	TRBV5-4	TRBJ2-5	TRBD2	TGTGCCAGCAGCCCAGGGACTAGCGGGGGGGAGACCCAGTACTTC	CASSPGTSGGETQYF
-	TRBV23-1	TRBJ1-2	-	TGCGCCAGCAGTCAAAACAGATCTCTGGATGGCTACACCTTC	CASSQNRSLDGYTF
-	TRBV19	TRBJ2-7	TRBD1	TGTGCCAGTAGGCCCGGGACAGGGAGGTACGAGCAGTACTTC	CASRPGTGRYEQYF
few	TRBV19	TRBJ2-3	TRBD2	TGTGCCAGTAGTACCTCGGCCCTTAGCGGGAGGGGTGATACGCAGTATTTT	CASSTSALSGRGDTQYF
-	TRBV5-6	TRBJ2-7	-	TGTGCCAGCAGCTTAATTACAGGTGTGGAGCAGTACTTC	CASSLITGVEQYF